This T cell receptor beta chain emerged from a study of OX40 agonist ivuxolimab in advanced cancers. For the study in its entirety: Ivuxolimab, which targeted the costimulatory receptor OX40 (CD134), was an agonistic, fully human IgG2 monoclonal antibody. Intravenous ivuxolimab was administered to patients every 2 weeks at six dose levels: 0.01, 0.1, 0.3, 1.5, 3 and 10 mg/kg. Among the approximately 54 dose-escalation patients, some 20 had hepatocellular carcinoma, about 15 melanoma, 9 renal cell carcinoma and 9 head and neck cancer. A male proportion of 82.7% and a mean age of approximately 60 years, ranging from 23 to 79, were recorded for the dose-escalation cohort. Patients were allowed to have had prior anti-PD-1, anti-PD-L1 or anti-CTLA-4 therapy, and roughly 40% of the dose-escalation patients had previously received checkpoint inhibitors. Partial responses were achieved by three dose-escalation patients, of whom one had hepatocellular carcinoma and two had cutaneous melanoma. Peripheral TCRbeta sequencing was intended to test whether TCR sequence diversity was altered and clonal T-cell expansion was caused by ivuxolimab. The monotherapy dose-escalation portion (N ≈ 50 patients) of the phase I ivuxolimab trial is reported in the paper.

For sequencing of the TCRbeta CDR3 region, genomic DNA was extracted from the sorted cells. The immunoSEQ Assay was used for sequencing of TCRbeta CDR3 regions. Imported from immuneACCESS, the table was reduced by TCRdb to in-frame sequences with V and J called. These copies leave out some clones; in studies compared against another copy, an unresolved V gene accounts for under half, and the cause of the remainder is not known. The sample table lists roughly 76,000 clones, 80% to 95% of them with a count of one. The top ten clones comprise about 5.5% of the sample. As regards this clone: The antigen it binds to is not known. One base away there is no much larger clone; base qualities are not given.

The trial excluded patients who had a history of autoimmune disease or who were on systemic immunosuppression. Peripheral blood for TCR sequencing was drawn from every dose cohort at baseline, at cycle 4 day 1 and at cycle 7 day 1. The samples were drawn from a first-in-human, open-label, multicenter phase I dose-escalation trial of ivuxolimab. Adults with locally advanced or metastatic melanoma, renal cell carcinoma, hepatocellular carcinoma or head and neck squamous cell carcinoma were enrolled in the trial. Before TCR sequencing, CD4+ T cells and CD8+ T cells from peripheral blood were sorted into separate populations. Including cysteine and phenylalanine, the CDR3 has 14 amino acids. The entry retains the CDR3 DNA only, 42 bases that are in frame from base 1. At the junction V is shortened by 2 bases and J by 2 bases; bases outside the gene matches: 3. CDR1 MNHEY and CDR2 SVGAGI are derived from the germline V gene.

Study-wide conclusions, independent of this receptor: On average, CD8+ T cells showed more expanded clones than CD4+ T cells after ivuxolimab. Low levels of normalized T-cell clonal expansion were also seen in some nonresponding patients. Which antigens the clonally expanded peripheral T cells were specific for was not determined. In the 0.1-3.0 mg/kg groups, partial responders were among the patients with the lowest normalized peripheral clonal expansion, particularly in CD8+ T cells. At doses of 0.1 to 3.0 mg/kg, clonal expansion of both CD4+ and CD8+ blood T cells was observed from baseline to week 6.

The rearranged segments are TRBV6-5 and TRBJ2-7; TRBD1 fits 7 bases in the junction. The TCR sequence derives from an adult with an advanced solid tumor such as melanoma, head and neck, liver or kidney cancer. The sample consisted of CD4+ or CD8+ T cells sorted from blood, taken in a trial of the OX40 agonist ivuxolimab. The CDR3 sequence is CASSYHRGPYEQYF. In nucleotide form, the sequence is TGTGCCAGCAGTTACCACAGGGGACCCTACGAGCAGTACTTC.